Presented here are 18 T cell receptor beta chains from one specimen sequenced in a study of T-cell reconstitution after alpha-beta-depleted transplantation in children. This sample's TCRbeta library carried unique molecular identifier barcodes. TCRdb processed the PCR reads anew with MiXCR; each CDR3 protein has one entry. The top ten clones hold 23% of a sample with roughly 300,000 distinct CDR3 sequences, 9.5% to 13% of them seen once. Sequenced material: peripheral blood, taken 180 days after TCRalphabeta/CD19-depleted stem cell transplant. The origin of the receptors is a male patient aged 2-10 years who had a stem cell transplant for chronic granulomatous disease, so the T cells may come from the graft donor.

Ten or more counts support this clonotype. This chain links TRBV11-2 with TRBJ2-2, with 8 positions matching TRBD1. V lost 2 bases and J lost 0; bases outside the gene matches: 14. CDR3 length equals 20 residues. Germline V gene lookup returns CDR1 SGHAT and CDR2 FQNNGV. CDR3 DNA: TGTGCCAGCAGCTTAAGCCCCGGACAGGGCCGCTACGCGAACACCGGGGAGCTGTTTTTT. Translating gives CASSLSPGQGRYANTGELFF.

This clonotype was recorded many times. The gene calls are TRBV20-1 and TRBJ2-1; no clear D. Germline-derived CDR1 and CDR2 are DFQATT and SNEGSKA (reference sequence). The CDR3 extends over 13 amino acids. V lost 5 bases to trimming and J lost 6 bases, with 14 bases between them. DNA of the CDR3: TGCAGTGCTTGGCTAGTCTACTTCAATGAGCAGTTCTTC. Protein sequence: CSAWLVYFNEQFF.

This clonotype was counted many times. For the CDR3, the DNA is TGTGCCAGCAGCTTAGGTCTGGGACAGGGGGCGTATGGCTACACCTTC. Protein sequence: CASSLGLGQGAYGYTF. The chain couples TRBV11-2 to TRBJ1-2, with 12 bases aligning to TRBD1. The CDR3 loop spans 16 amino acids. V trimming: 1 base; J trimming: 5 bases; junction bases outside the gene matches: 5. CDR1 is SGHAT, CDR2 FQNNGV, per germline.

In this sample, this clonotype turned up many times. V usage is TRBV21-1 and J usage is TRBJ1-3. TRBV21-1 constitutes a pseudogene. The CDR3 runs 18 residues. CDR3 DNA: TGTGCCAGCAGCAACCGATACAGGGACTGTGGGACTGGAAACACCATATATTTT. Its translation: CASSNRYRDCGTGNTIYF.

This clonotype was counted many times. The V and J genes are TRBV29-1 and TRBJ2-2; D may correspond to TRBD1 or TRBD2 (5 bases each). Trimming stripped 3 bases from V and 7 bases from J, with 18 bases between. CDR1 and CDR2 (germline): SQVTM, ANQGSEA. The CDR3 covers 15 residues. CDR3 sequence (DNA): TGCAGCGTTGAGCAAGTGTTGGGGGAGATCGGGGAGCTGTTTTTT. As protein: CSVEQVLGEIGELFF.

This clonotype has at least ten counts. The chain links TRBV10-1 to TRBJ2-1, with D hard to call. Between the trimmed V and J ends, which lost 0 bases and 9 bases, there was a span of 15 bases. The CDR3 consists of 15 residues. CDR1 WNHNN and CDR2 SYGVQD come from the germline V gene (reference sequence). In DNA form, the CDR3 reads TGCGCCAGCAGTGAGTCGGTTTGGAGTCCCAGTGAGCAGTTCTTC. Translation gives CASSESVWSPSEQFF.

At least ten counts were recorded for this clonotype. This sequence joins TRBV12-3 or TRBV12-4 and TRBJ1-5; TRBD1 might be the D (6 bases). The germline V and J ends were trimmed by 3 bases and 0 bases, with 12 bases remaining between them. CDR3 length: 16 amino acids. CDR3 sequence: CASSLGTRYSNQPQHF. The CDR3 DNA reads TGTGCCAGCAGTTTGGGGACACGATATAGCAATCAGCCCCAGCATTTT.

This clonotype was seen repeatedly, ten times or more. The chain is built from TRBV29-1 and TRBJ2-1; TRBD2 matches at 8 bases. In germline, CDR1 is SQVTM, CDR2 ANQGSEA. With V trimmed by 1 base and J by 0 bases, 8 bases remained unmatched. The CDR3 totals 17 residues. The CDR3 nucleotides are TGCAGCGTTGAAGCGCTAGCGGGCCCACACTCCTACAATGAGCAGTTCTTC. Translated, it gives CSVEALAGPHSYNEQFF.

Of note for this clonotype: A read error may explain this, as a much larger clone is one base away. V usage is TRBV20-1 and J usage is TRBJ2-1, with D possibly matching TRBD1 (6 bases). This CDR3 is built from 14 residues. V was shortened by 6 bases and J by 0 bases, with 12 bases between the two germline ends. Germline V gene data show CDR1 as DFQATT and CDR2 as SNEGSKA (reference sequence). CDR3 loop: CSAGAMSSYNEQFF. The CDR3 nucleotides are TGCAGTGCGGGGGCAATGAGCTCCTACAATGAGCAGTTCTTC.

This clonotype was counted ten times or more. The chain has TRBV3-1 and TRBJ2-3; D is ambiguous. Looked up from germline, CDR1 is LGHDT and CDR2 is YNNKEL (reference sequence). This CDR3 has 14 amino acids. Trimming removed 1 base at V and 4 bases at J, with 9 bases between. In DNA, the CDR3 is TGTGCCAGCAGCCAAGCATTAGTAGCAGATACGCAGTATTTT. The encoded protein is CASSQALVADTQYF.

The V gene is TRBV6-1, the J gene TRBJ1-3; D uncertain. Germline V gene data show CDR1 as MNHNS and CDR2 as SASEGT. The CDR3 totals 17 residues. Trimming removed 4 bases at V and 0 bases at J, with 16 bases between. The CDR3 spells CASSVSPWSDSGNTIYF. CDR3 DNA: TGTGCCAGCAGTGTAAGCCCCTGGTCGGACTCTGGAAACACCATATATTTT.

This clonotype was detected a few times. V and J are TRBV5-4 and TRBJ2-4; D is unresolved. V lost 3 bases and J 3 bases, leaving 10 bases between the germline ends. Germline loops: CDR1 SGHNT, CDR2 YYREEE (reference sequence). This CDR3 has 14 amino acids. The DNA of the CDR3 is TGTGCCAGCAGCTCAGGTTTCGACAAAAACATTCAGTACTTC. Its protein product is CASSSGFDKNIQYF.

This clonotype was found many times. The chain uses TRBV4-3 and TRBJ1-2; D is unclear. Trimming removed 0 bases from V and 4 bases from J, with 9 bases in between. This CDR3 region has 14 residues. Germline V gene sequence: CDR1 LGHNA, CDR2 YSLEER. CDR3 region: CASSQDLGFYGYTF. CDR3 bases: TGCGCCAGCAGCCAAGATTTGGGATTCTATGGCTACACCTTC.

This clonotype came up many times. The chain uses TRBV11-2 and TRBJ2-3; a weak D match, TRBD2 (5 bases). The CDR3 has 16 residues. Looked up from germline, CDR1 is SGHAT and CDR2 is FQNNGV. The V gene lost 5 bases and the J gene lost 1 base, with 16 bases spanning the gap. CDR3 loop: CASSEKLGGRTDTQYF. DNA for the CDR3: TGTGCCAGCAGCGAAAAACTAGGCGGTCGCACAGATACGCAGTATTTT.

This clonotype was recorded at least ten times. This chain's CDR3 is CASSPNQPQHF. The CDR3 DNA sequence: TGTGCCAGCAGCCCAAATCAGCCCCAGCATTTT. The V gene is TRBV28, the J gene TRBJ1-5; D is undetermined. Trimming left V 6 bases short and J 4 bases short, with 4 bases between. The V gene's germline CDR1 is MDHEN and CDR2 SYDVKM. The CDR3 is 11 amino acids.

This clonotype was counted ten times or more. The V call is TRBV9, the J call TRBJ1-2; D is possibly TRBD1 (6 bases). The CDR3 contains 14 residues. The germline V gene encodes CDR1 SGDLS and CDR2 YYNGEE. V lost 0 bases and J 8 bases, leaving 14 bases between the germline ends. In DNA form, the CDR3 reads TGTGCCAGCAGCGTAGGGTTGAGACAGGAAGGCTACACCTTC. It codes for CASSVGLRQEGYTF.

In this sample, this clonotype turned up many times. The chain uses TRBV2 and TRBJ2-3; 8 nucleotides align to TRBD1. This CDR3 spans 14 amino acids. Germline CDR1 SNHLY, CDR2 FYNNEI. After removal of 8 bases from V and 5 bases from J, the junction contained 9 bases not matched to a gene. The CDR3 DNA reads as TGTGCCAGCGGACCCGGACAGGGCGGAGATACGCAGTATTTT. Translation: CASGPGQGGDTQYF.

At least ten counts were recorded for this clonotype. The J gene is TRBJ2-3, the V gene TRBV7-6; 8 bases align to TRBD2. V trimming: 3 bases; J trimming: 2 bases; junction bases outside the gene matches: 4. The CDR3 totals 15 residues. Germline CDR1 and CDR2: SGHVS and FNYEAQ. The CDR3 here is CASSFSGGNTDTQYF. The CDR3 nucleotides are TGTGCCAGCAGCTTTTCGGGGGGGAACACAGATACGCAGTATTTT.